The next 11 T cell receptor beta chains were all read from a single sample in a study of tumor-infiltrating lymphocytes in primary liver carcinoma. Joint extraction of RNA and DNA used roughly 19-32 mg of bulk tissue that was unsorted. A constant-region primer served to make TCR beta cDNA from about 500 ng total RNA. The TCR beta library was amplified through three nested multiplex PCR rounds in a modified ARM-PCR procedure. Researchers ran the first two PCR rounds for roughly 11 cycles each with TRBV1-TRBV30 forward primers and a C-beta reverse primer. TCRdb reanalysed the multiplex PCR reads using MiXCR and keeps one entry per CDR3 protein. The sample holds approximately 22,000 distinct CDR3 sequences, roughly 70% seen once. Input material: liver tumor tissue from sampling region 1. As for subset: tumor region T1, superior pole. The receptors come from a man aged 35-49 years with primary liver carcinoma and hepatitis B virus infection.

As to this clonotype: The junction departs from the called germline gene at one end, perhaps through a read error. The rearrangement uses TRBV11-2 and TRBJ2-3, with 9 bases that match TRBD1. From germline, CDR1 is SGHAT and CDR2 FQNNGV. The CDR3 spans 15 residues. The CDR3 DNA is TGTGCCAGCAGGTTACCCGGACAGGGGTCGGATACGCAGTATTTC. This translates into CASRLPGQGSDTQYF.

The rearrangement uses TRBV5-5 and TRBJ1-1; 10 positions agree with TRBD1. V was pared by 7 bases and J by 6 bases, with 9 bases of the junction left unmatched. This CDR3 has 14 amino acids. Germline assignment: CDR1 SGHKS and CDR2 YYEKEE (reference sequence). The CDR3 nucleotides read TGTGCCAGCGGCGGGAGGGACAGGGGAGCTGAAGCTTTCTTT. Translation gives CASGGRDRGAEAFF.

Regarding this clonotype: The junction and the germline gene differ at one end; a read error may be behind it. The V call is TRBV4-3, the J call TRBJ2-7; possibly TRBD2 for D (6 bases). The CDR3 spans 15 residues. The V gene's germline CDR1 is LGHNA and CDR2 YSLEER. CDR3 protein: CASRQDRETPYEQYF. CDR3 DNA: TGTGCCAGCCGCCAAGATCGGGAGACTCCCTATGAGCAGTACTTC.

Notes on this clonotype: The junction and the germline gene differ at one end; a read error may be behind it. The V and J genes are TRBV11-2 and TRBJ2-5; weak D call: TRBD2 (5 bases). There are 18 residues in the CDR3. CDR1 is SGHAT and CDR2 is FQNNGV in the germline V gene. The CDR3 DNA follows: TGTGCCAGCAGTTTAGCGAGGCTAGCCCTAGGAAAAAGAGAGACCCAGTACTTC. Its translation: CASSLARLALGKRETQYF.

Turning to this clonotype: A junction boundary mismatches the germline segment, possibly from a read error. This chain joins TRBV29-1 and TRBJ1-1; no clear D gene. This CDR3 spans 12 amino acids. In germline, CDR1 is SQVTM, CDR2 ANQGSEA. CDR3 bases: TGCAGCATTGAAGATCCCGAGGTGGAAGCTTTCTTT. Amino acid sequence: CSIEDPEVEAFF. Together with reference TRBV29-1 and TRBJ1-1, the CDR3 gives the full variable domain: SAVISQKPSRDICQRGTSLTIQCQVDSQVTMMFWYRQQPGQSLTLIATANQGSEATYESGFVIDKFPISRPNLTFSTLTVSNMSPEDSSIYLCSIEDPEVEAFFGQGTRLTVV.

CDR3 bases: TGTGCTAGTACCGAGTGGGAGGCCAACGTCCTGACTTTC. Translating it yields CASTEWEANVLTF. The rearrangement joins TRBV6-5 to TRBJ2-6; no clear D gene. This CDR3 has 13 amino acids. Germline-derived CDR1 and CDR2 are MNHEY and SVGAGI.

A word on this clonotype: Its ends do not fully match the called genes, so a read error is possible. The chain links TRBV28 to TRBJ1-5, with 8 bases matching TRBD1. The CDR3 totals 15 residues. The germline V gene has CDR1 MDHEN and CDR2 SYDVKM. CDR3 region: CAGSTPDRENQPQHF. The CDR3, as DNA: TGTGCCGGCAGCACCCCGGACAGGGAAAATCAGCCCCAGCATTTT.

A word on this clonotype: The CDR3 does not close with the conserved phenylalanine or tryptophan, likely indicating a read error. J is TRBJ2-2 and V is TRBV11-2, with D uncertain. Germline loops: CDR1 SGHAT, CDR2 FQNNGV. The CDR3 loop spans 15 amino acids. CDR3 in amino acids: CASSFVGSNTGELFP. The CDR3 DNA reads as TGTGCCAGCAGCTTTGTGGGATCGAATACCGGGGAGCTGTTTCCT.

About this clonotype itself: The junction shows a germline mismatch at one end, possibly a read error. The chain combines TRBV7-9 with TRBJ2-6; 10 nucleotides match TRBD2. Germline CDR1 SEHNR, CDR2 FQNEAQ (reference sequence). The CDR3 covers 20 residues. The CDR3 loop reads CASSLGLLASGSSGANVLTF. CDR3 nucleotides: TGTGCCAGCAGCTTGGGGTTGTTGGCTAGCGGGAGTTCTGGGGCCAACGTCCTAACTTTC.

By share, this clonotype ranks as large. J is TRBJ1-6 and V is TRBV4-1; 9 bases agree with TRBD1. Trimming removed 3 bases from V and 8 bases from J; junction bases left unmatched: 8. The germline CDR1 and CDR2 sequences are MGHRA and YSYEKL. There are 16 residues in the CDR3. CDR3 sequence (DNA): TGCGCCAGCAGCCACCACCTACAGGGGGCGGATTCACCCCTCCACTTT. Translating it yields CASSHHLQGADSPLHF.

With regard to this clonotype: Just one base apart from a much larger clone, this may be a read error. V gene TRBV6-2 or TRBV6-3 combines with J gene TRBJ1-5, with D possibly TRBD1 on 6 matching bases. The germline V gene encodes CDR1 MNHEY and CDR2 SVGEGT. The CDR3 spans 16 residues. The CDR3: CPSSYRQEAGNQPQHF. In DNA form, the CDR3 reads TGTCCCAGCAGTTACCGACAGGAAGCGGGCAATCAGCCCCAGCATTTT.